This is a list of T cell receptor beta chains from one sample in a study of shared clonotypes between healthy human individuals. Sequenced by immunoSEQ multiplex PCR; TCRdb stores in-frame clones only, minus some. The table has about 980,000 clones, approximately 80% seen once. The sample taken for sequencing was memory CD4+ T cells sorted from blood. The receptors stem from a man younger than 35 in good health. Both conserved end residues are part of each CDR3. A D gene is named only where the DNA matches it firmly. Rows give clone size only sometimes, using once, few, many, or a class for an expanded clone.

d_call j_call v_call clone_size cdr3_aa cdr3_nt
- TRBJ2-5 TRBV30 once CAWSPRGETQYF TGTGCCTGGAGCCCCCGGGGGGAGACCCAGTACTTC
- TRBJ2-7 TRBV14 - CASSQLTGFGYEQYF TGTGCCAGCAGCCAACTTACAGGGTTCGGCTACGAGCAGTACTTC
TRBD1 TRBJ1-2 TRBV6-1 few CASSEDRGIYGYTF TGTGCCAGCAGTGAAGACAGGGGTATCTATGGCTACACCTTC
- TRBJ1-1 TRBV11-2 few CASSSSGTLAEAFF TGTGCCAGCAGCTCGTCCGGGACGCTAGCTGAAGCTTTCTTT
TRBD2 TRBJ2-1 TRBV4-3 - CASRKQAGAAGDEQFF TGCGCCAGCAGAAAACAAGCGGGAGCGGCGGGCGATGAGCAGTTCTTC
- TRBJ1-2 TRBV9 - CASSVGGSAYGYTF TGTGCCAGCAGCGTAGGGGGGTCGGCCTATGGCTACACCTTC
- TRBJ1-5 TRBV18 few CASSPMGGSNQPQHF TGTGCCAGCTCACCAATGGGGGGGAGCAATCAGCCCCAGCATTTT
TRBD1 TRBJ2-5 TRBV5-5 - CASSTGQAGYQETQYF TGTGCCAGCAGCACCGGACAGGCCGGGTACCAAGAGACCCAGTACTTC
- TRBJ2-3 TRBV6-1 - CASSEAYGSRTDTQYF TGTGCCAGCAGTGAAGCCTACGGGAGCAGGACAGATACGCAGTATTTT
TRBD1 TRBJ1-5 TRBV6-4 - CASSDRGQGGGQPQHF TGTGCCAGCAGTGATAGAGGACAGGGCGGGGGCCAGCCCCAGCATTTT
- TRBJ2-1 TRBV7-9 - CASSSLSSDEQFF TGTGCCAGCAGCTCCCTCTCCTCGGATGAGCAGTTCTTC
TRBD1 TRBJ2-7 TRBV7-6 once CASSSTRGAGGAKQYF TGTGCCAGCAGCTCAACCCGAGGCGCAGGGGGCGCGAAGCAGTACTTC
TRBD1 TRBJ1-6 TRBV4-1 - CASSQGDRGNSPLHF TGCGCCAGCAGCCAAGGGGACAGGGGTAATTCACCCCTCCACTTT
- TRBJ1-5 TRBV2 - CASSEGAGPQHF TGTGCCAGCAGTGAAGGGGCAGGGCCCCAGCATTTT
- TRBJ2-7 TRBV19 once CASSMGGQYSYEQYF TGTGCCAGTAGTATGGGGGGACAGTACTCCTACGAGCAGTACTTC
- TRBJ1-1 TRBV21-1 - CASTQVSSTEAFF TGTGCCAGCACTCAGGTATCTAGCACTGAAGCTTTCTTT
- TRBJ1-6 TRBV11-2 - CASSLAQRNSPLHF TGTGCCAGCAGCTTGGCACAGCGAAATTCACCCCTCCACTTT
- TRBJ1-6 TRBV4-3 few CASSQVRGYNSPLHF TGCGCCAGCAGCCAAGTTCGCGGCTATAATTCACCCCTCCACTTT
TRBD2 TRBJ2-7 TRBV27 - CASSFVTSGRAYEQYF TGTGCCAGCAGTTTTGTGACTAGCGGGAGGGCCTACGAGCAGTACTTC
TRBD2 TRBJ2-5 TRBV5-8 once CASSFLSGGLETQYF TGTGCCAGCAGCTTTCTTAGCGGGGGGCTAGAGACCCAGTACTTC
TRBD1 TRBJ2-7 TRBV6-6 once CASSVTGGGYEQYF TGTGCCAGCAGTGTCACAGGGGGCGGGTACGAGCAGTACTTC
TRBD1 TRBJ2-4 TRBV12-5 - CASGLGDRGLVIQYF TGTGCTAGTGGTTTGGGGGACAGGGGGCTGGTCATTCAGTACTTC
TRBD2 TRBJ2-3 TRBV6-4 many CASSLAGGNTDTQYF TGTGCCAGCAGTCTAGCGGGAGGCAACACAGATACGCAGTATTTT
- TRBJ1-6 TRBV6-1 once CASSPGRQSNSPLHF TGTGCCAGCAGCCCTGGACGTCAATCAAATTCACCCCTCCACTTT
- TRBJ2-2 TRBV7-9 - CASSLYRVNTGELFF TGTGCCAGCAGCTTATACCGAGTAAACACCGGGGAGCTGTTTTTT
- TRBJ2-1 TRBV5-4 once CASSPGSKVSYNEQFF TGTGCCAGCAGCCCGGGGAGCAAAGTATCCTACAATGAGCAGTTCTTC
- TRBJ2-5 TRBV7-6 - CASTSRFPVQETQYF TGTGCCAGCACCTCCCGTTTTCCGGTTCAAGAGACCCAGTACTTC
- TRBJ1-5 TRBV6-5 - CASREQGINQPQHF TGTGCCAGCAGGGAACAGGGAATCAATCAGCCCCAGCATTTT
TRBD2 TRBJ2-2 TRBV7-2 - CASSFVAGGSNTGELFF TGTGCCAGCAGCTTTGTAGCGGGAGGCTCCAACACCGGGGAGCTGTTTTTT
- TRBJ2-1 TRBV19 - CASSIVVGNEQFF TGTGCCAGTAGTATAGTGGTAGGCAATGAGCAGTTCTTC
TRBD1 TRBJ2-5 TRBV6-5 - CASRRGQGEETQYF TGTGCCAGCAGGCGGGGACAGGGAGAAGAGACCCAGTACTTC
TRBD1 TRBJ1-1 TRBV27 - CASSVGTGRTEAFF TGTGCCAGCAGTGTTGGGACAGGGAGGACTGAAGCTTTCTTT
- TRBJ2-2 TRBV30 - CAWSVSAPGELFF TGTGCCTGGAGTGTGAGTGCGCCCGGGGAGCTGTTTTTT
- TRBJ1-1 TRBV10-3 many CAISEYEQDEAFF TGTGCCATCAGTGAATATGAGCAGGACGAAGCTTTCTTT
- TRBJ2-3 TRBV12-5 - CASGLGGFSTDTQYF TGTGCTAGTGGTTTGGGAGGTTTTAGCACAGATACGCAGTATTTT
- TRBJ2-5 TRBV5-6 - CASRTRGEGETQYF TGTGCCAGCAGGACGAGAGGAGAGGGAGAGACCCAGTACTTC
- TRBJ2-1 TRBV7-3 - CASSSHGGPSYNEQFF TGTGCCAGCAGCTCTCACGGGGGGCCCTCCTACAATGAGCAGTTCTTC
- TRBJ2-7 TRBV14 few CASRGAYEQYF TGTGCCAGTAGGGGGGCCTACGAGCAGTACTTC
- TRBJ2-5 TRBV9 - CASSVGVGYQETQYF TGTGCCAGCAGCGTAGGGGTGGGGTACCAAGAGACCCAGTACTTC
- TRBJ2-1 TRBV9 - CASTIGLSSSYNEQFF TGTGCCAGCACAATCGGGCTTTCCAGTTCCTACAATGAGCAGTTCTTC
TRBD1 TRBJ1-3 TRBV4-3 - CASSHPSGQGRASSGNTIYF TGCGCCAGCAGCCATCCATCGGGACAGGGCCGGGCAAGCTCTGGAAACACCATATATTTT
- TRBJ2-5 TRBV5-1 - CASSLTDYQETQYF TGCGCCAGCAGCTTGACAGATTACCAAGAGACCCAGTACTTC
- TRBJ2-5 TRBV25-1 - CASSGIDGETQYF TGTGCCAGCAGTGGGATAGACGGGGAGACCCAGTACTTC
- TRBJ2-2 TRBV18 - CASSPFGRDTGELFF TGTGCCAGCTCACCGTTCGGAAGAGACACCGGGGAGCTGTTTTTT
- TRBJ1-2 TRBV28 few CASSPGGKYGYTF TGTGCCAGCAGCCCCGGCGGAAAGTATGGCTACACCTTC
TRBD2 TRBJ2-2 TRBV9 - CASSTRLAGGQELFF TGTGCCAGCAGCACGCGACTAGCGGGCGGACAGGAGCTGTTTTTT
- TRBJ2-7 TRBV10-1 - CASSPGHSYEQYF TGCGCCAGCAGCCCGGGACACTCCTACGAGCAGTACTTC
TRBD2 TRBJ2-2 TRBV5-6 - CASSSPGTSPGELFF TGTGCCAGCAGCTCACCTGGGACTAGCCCCGGGGAGCTGTTTTTT
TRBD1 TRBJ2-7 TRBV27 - CASSNGGTGPAEQYF TGTGCCAGCAGTAATGGGGGGACAGGGCCGGCCGAGCAGTACTTC
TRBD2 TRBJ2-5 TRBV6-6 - CASSRLAPISETQYF TGTGCCAGCAGTCGACTAGCCCCAATCTCGGAGACCCAGTACTTC
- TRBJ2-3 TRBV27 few CASTRPGSDTQYF TGTGCCAGCACTCGACCGGGTTCAGATACGCAGTATTTT
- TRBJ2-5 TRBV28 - CATVATEPQETQYF TGTGCCACCGTCGCCACGGAACCCCAAGAGACCCAGTACTTC
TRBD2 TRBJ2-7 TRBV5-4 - CASSPRTSGVSYEQYF TGTGCCAGCAGCCCTAGGACTAGCGGGGTCTCCTACGAGCAGTACTTC
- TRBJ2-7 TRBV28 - CASSSPNYEQYF TGTGCCAGCAGTTCCCCGAATTACGAGCAGTACTTC
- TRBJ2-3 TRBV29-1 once CSVARGPGDTQYF TGCAGCGTTGCGCGGGGCCCGGGAGATACGCAGTATTTT
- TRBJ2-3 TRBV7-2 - CASSLASGVRTDTQYF TGTGCCAGCAGCTTAGCGTCGGGCGTCCGCACAGATACGCAGTATTTT
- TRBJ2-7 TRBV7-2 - CASSFTPRGLEQYF TGTGCCAGCAGCTTCACTCCCCGGGGGTTGGAGCAGTACTTC
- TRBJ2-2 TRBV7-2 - CASSPYTGELFF TGTGCCAGCAGCCCCTATACCGGGGAGCTGTTTTTT
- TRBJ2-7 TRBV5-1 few CASSLAYSYEQYF TGCGCCAGCAGCTTGGCGTATTCCTACGAGCAGTACTTC